There are many counts of the clone carrying this T cell receptor beta chain. Its specificity is not known. This record comes from a study of regulatory T cells in long-lasting Graves disease. According to the study, TCR beta libraries were built with iRepertoire HTBI primers and CDR3-region Arm-PCR. TCRdb fed the multiplex PCR reads into MiXCR, producing one record per CDR3 protein. In the table there are about 440,000 distinct CDR3 sequences, 16% of which are singletons. Sample time point: newly diagnosed GD, antithyroid drugs for less than 3 months. Making the TCR library involved RNA that had been extracted from PBMCs. General study points: Persistent Graves' patients showed less TCR diversity than newly diagnosed patients showed.

The CDR3 spans 15 residues. With V trimmed by 6 bases and J by 7 bases, 6 bases remained unmatched. The sample was also linked to a second study, of T cells in Graves' hyperthyroidism and ophthalmopathy. Turning to that study: Patients showing uncontrolled infection, other autoimmune disease, pregnancy or lactation were ineligible.

The source was peripheral blood mononuclear cells (PBMCs), collected at new diagnosis, from a patient treated with antithyroid drugs. V is TRBV12-3 or TRBV12-4 and J is TRBJ2-1; 13 bases match TRBD2. This TCR came from a woman between 25 and 40 years old with Graves disease. The CDR3 DNA is TGTGCCAGCAGCCTCGGGACTAGCGGGGATAATGAGCAGTTCTTC. This gives the protein CASSLGTSGDNEQFF.